What follows is one TCR beta chain and its context. What it binds is unknown. Splitting the CD4+ cells yielded a CD45RA+ naive subset and a CD45RA-negative memory subset. The authors split each subset's genomic DNA evenly across several immunoSEQ plates. Original methodology: Quality scores were absent from the junction-only immunoSEQ sequences, so filtering differed. The table came from immunoSEQ multiplex PCR; TCRdb's copy has only in-frame clones and leaves some out. That table furnishes V, J and clone size, whereas the DNA furnished D and trimming. The table shows approximately 2.4 million clones, with roughly 95% occurring only once. This entry comes from a study of shared clonotypes between healthy human individuals. General observations from the study: It was the non-shared clonotypes that had lower generation probabilities than clonotypes shared by all four donors.

The J segment lost 0 bases and the V segment lost 4 bases, leaving 12 bases of the junction unmatched. Germline CDR1 reads MGHRA; CDR2 reads YSYEKL. CDR3 size: 19 residues. The source material was naive CD4+ T cells sorted from blood. The sample's subset: CD45RA+ positively selected. This clonotype was obtained from a man between 18 and 29 years old in good health. The V gene is TRBV4-1, the J gene TRBJ2-4; 10 bases map to TRBD2. CDR3 nucleotide sequence: TGCGCCAGCAGCCCAGAGGCAGCGGGAGGGGAACTAGCCAAAAACATTCAGTACTTC. Protein sequence: CASSPEAAGGELAKNIQYF.